These 14 T cell receptor beta chains were all obtained from the same sample, sequenced in a study of glioma-infiltrating T cells. Using RNA template, CDR3s of TCR alpha and beta were amplified with iRepertoire arm-PCR. TCRdb ran MiXCR on the multiplex PCR reads and lists one entry per CDR3 protein. The table shows around 100,000 distinct CDR3 sequences, with roughly 30% occurring only once. Material: glioma tissue, nonneoplastic brain tissue, or PBMCs (not recorded which). These receptors were taken from a human donor with low-grade glioma or glioblastoma, undergoing nonglioma brain surgery, or in good health (not recorded which).

On this clonotype: It may be a read error: a sequence one base away is much more abundant. The chain carries TRBV20-1 and TRBJ2-3; D gene uncertain. V lost 4 bases and J 5 bases, leaving 4 bases between the germline ends. The CDR3 sequence is 10 residues long. Germline-derived CDR1 and CDR2 are DFQATT and SNEGSKA (reference sequence). CDR3: CSANKDTQYF. In DNA, the CDR3 is TGCAGTGCTAATAAAGATACGCAGTATTTT.

This clonotype showed up many times. This sequence joins TRBV6-6 and TRBJ1-4; weak D call: TRBD1 (6 bases). Trimming took off 2 bases at V and 8 bases at J, with 18 bases between the two ends. CDR1 and CDR2 from the germline V gene are MNHNY and SVGAGI (reference sequence). The CDR3 consists of 16 residues. Here the CDR3 reads CASSYARDTLGEKLFF. The CDR3 DNA sequence: TGTGCCAGCAGTTACGCCCGGGACACTCTCGGGGAAAAACTGTTTTTT.

This rearrangement joins TRBV12-3 or TRBV12-4 to TRBJ2-4; TRBD2 matches 7 bases. This CDR3 spans 16 amino acids. V was clipped by 6 bases and J by 1 base; unmatched bases: 9. The CDR3 reads CASSWGGPGAKNIQYF. CDR3 nucleotides: TGTGCCAGCAGCTGGGGAGGGCCTGGGGCCAAAAACATTCAGTACTTC.

In its sample, this clonotype was seen many times. This chain links TRBV12-3 or TRBV12-4 with TRBJ2-3, with 9 nucleotides matching TRBD1. The V and J ends lost 7 bases and 6 bases, in that order; junction bases with no gene match: 11. The CDR3 consists of 15 residues. CDR3 nucleotide sequence: TGTGCCAGCAAAAGGACAGGGGATAACTGGGATACGCAGTATTTT. It translates to CASKRTGDNWDTQYF.

V usage is TRBV14 and J usage is TRBJ2-1; possibly TRBD1 for D (5 bases). The CDR3 contains 18 residues. Germline values: CDR1 SGHDN, CDR2 FVKESK. The CDR3 coding sequence is TGTGTTAGCACCCCTAGGACATCTTTCCCCAGCTCCTACAATGAGCAGTTCTTC. Its translation is CVSTPRTSFPSSYNEQFF.

This rearrangement joins TRBV7-6 to TRBJ1-2; maybe TRBD1 (5 bases). The length of the CDR3 is 15 residues. Trimming removed 3 bases at V and 2 bases at J, with 13 bases between. Germline V gives CDR1 SGHVS, CDR2 FNYEAQ. The CDR3 spells CASSFGGRRNYGYTF. The CDR3 nucleotides read TGTGCCAGCAGCTTCGGGGGACGGAGGAACTATGGCTACACCTTC.

In its sample, this clonotype was seen a few times. An end of the junction does not agree with germline; a read error may underlie this. The chain recombines TRBV4-2 with TRBJ1-5; maybe TRBD1 (6 bases). Per the germline V gene, CDR1 is LGHNA and CDR2 is YNFKEQ. The CDR3 has 19 amino acids. CDR3 DNA: TGTGCCAGCAGCCAAGATCAAGATTTGGGACACCACATTAATCAGTCCCAGCATTTT. It translates to CASSQDQDLGHHINQSQHF.

The V call is TRBV6-5, the J call TRBJ2-3, with a tentative D call TRBD2 (6 bases). The CDR3 is made up of 17 amino acids. V was pared by 6 bases and J by 6 bases, with 25 bases between. Germline CDR1 and CDR2: MNHEY and SVGAGI. This CDR3 reads CASSGGIEVRLFDTQYF. CDR3 nucleotides: TGTGCCAGCAGCGGGGGTATCGAAGTAAGGTTGTTCGATACGCAGTATTTT.

This clonotype was seen a few times. V gene TRBV4-3 combines with J gene TRBJ2-1; 12 positions agree with TRBD2. Per germline, CDR1 LGHNA and CDR2 YSLEER. The CDR3 runs to 16 residues. Losses at the gene ends were 3 bases for V and 6 bases for J; bases not matched to a gene: 6. The CDR3 coding sequence is TGCGCCAGCAGCCAGCTAGCGGGGGGGCCCAGCAATGAGCAGTTCTTC. It translates to CASSQLAGGPSNEQFF.

At least ten counts were recorded for this clonotype. The chain has TRBV7-9 and TRBJ2-3, with a possible D match to TRBD2 (6 bases). Trimming took off 3 bases at V and 6 bases at J, with 16 bases between the two ends. Germline V CDR1 and CDR2: SEHNR, FQNEAQ (reference sequence). The CDR3 is 15 residues long. CDR3 coding DNA: TGTGCCAGCAGCTTCCGGGACTTTACGTCGGATACGCAGTATTTT. Its translation: CASSFRDFTSDTQYF.

This clonotype was counted ten times or more. The chain employs TRBV7-2 and TRBJ2-5; 7 positions match TRBD2. Germline CDR1 and CDR2: SGHTA and FQGNSA. CDR3 length equals 14 residues. The V and J ends lost 5 bases and 2 bases, in that order; junction bases with no gene match: 5. The CDR3 coding sequence is TGTGCCAGCAGCGGAGACGGGGGGCAAGAGACCCAGTACTTC. Its translation is CASSGDGGQETQYF.

Regarding this clonotype: A single base separates this from a much larger clone, so it may be a read error. The chain couples TRBV20-1 to TRBJ1-2; maybe TRBD1 (5 bases). Trimming removed 3 bases from V and 9 bases from J, with 20 bases in between. The germline gives CDR1 DFQATT, CDR2 SNEGSKA (reference sequence). This CDR3 has 14 residues. The CDR3 loop is CSASPTGTSFCYTF. The CDR3 DNA reads as TGCAGTGCTAGCCCCACCGGGACCTCTTTTTGCTACACCTTC.

A word on this clonotype: This may come from a read error, since a much larger clone is one base off. This sequence joins TRBV19 and TRBJ2-7, with D perhaps TRBD2 (5 bases). The CDR3 runs 12 residues. Germline CDR1 LNHDA, CDR2 SQIVND (reference sequence). The CDR3 bases are TGTGCCAGTAGTAACGGACTTTACGAGCATTACTTC. It is translated as CASSNGLYEHYF.

This clonotype has ten or more counts. This sequence joins TRBV6-1 and TRBJ2-7, with TRBD1 matching 10 bases. Germline CDR1 and CDR2: MNHNS and SASEGT. This CDR3 has 14 residues. The junction had 7 bases not matched to a gene; V was cut back by 5 bases and J by 6 bases. The CDR3 coding sequence is TGTGCCAGCAGTTCCGTGACAGGGGGCATCGAGCAGTACTTC. This codes for CASSSVTGGIEQYF.